This T cell receptor beta chain was obtained from a study of T cells after yellow fever vaccination. V lost 1 base to trimming and J lost 4 bases; unmatched junction nucleotides: 9. Germline loops: CDR1 MNHEY, CDR2 SVGEGT. This CDR3 contains 18 residues. TCRdb fed the 5' RACE reads into MiXCR, producing one record per CDR3 protein. Among roughly 170,000 distinct CDR3 sequences, 7% to 10% were seen once, and the ten largest hold approximately 35%. In this sample, this clonotype turned up a few times. The rearrangement uses TRBV6-2 or TRBV6-3 and TRBJ2-2; 10 positions match TRBD1. This TCR came from a man aged 18-30 years who received the YFV17D yellow fever vaccine. The material was CD8+ T cells sorted from PBMCs, obtained 45 days after the yellow fever booster vaccination. The CDR3 loop reads CASSYYWDRGTLTGELFF. CDR3 bases: TGTGCCAGCAGTTACTATTGGGACAGGGGAACCCTCACCGGGGAGCTGTTTTTT.